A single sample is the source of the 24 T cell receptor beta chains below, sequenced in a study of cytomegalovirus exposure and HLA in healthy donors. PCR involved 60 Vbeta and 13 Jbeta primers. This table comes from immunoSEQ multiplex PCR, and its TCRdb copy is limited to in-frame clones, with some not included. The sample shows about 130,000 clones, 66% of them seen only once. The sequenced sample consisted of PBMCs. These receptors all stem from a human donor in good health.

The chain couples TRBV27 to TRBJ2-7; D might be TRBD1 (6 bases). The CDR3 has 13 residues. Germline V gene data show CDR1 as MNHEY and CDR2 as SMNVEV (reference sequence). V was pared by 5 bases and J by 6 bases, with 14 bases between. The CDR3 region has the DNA TGTGCCAGCAGTCCATCGACAGGACTCGAGCAGTACTTC. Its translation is CASSPSTGLEQYF.

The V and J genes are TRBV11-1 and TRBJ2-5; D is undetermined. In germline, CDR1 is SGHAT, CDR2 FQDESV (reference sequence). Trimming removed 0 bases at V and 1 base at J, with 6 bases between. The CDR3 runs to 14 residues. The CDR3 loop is CASSLARPQETQYF. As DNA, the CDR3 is TGTGCCAGCAGCTTAGCCAGGCCCCAAGAGACCCAGTACTTC.

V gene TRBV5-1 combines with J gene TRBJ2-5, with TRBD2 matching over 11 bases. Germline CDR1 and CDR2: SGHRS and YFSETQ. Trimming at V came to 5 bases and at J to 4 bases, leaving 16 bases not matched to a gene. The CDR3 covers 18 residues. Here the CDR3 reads CASSETGRLAGIGETQYF. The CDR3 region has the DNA TGCGCCAGCAGTGAAACAGGGCGACTAGCGGGGATCGGAGAGACCCAGTACTTC. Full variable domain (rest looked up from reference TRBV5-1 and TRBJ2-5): KAGVTQTPRYLIKTRGQQVTLSCSPISGHRSVSWYQQTPGQGLQFLFEYFSETQRNKGNFPGRFSGRQFSNSRSEMNVSTLELGDSALYLCASSETGRLAGIGETQYFGPGTRLLVL.

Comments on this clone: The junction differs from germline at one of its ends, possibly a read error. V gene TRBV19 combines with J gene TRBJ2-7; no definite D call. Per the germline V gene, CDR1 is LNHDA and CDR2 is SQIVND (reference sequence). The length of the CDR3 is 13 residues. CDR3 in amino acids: CPSPPGVLHEQYF. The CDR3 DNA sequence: TGCCCCTCTCCCCCAGGTGTCCTCCACGAGCAGTACTTC.

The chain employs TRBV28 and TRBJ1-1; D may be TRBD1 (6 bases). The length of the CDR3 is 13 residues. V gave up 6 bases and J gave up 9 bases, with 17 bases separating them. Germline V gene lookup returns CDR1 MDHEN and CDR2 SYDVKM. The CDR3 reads CASSLEGGGKAFF. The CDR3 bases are TGTGCCAGCAGCCTCGAGGGAGGGGGTAAAGCTTTCTTT.

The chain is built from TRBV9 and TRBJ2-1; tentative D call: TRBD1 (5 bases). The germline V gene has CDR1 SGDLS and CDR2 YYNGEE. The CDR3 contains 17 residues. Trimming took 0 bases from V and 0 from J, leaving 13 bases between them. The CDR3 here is CASSVGGAASSYNEQFF. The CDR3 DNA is TGTGCCAGCAGCGTAGGGGGCGCGGCCAGCTCCTACAATGAGCAGTTCTTC.

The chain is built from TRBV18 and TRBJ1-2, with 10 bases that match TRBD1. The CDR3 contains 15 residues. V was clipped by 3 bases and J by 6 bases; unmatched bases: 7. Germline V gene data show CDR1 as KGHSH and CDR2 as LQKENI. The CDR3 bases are TGTGCCAGCTCACCCCGGGACAGGGGAGGAAATGGCTACACCTTC. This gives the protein CASSPRDRGGNGYTF.

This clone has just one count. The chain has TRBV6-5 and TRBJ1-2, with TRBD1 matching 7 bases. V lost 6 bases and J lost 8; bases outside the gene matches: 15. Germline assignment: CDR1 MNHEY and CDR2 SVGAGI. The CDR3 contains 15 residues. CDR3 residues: CASSPEGEQGKGYTF. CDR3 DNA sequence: TGTGCCAGCAGCCCCGAGGGTGAACAGGGGAAAGGCTACACCTTC.

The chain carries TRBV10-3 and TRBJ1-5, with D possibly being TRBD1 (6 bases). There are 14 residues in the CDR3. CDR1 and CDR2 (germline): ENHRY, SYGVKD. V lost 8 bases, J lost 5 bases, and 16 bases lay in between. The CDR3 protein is CAISGEDIDQPQHF. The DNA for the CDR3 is TGTGCCATCTCAGGGGAAGATATTGATCAGCCCCAGCATTTT.

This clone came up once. CDR3 region: CASSLNQGGTQHF. The DNA of the CDR3 is TGTGCCAGCAGCTTAAACCAGGGAGGGACCCAGCATTTT. The chain links TRBV11-3 to TRBJ1-5, with TRBD1 as a possible D gene (5 bases). The CDR3 runs to 13 residues. V was cut by 2 bases and J by 11 bases, with 13 bases left in between. CDR1 and CDR2 from the germline V gene are SGHNT and YENEEA. Together with reference TRBV11-3 and TRBJ1-5, the CDR3 gives the full variable domain: EAGVVQSPRYKIIEKKQPVAFWCNPISGHNTLYWYLQNLGQGPELLIRYENEEAVDDSQLPKDRFSAERLKGVDSTLKIQPAELGDSAVYLCASSLNQGGTQHFGDGTRLSIL.

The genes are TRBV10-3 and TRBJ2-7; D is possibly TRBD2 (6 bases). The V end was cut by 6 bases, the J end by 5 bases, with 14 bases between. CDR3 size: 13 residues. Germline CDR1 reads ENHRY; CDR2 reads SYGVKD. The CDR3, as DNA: TGTGCCATCAGAACAGCGGGTTCGGACGAGCAGTACTTC. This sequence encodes CAIRTAGSDEQYF.

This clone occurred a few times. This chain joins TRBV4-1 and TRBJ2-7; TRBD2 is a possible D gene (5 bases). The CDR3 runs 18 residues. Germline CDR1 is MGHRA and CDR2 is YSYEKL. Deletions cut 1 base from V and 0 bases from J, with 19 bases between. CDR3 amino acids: CASSQGRASSLSSYEQYF. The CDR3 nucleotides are TGCGCCAGCAGCCAAGGTCGAGCTAGCTCCTTAAGCTCCTACGAGCAGTACTTC.

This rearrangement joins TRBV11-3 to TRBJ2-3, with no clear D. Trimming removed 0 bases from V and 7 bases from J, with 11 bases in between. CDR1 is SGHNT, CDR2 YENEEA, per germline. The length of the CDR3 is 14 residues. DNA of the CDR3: TGTGCCAGCAGCTTAGAGGCTGGTATACATACGCAGTATTTT. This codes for CASSLEAGIHTQYF.

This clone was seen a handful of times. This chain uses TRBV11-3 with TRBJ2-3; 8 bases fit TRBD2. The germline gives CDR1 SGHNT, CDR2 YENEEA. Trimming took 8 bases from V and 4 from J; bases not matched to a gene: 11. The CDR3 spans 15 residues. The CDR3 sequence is CASAPAGGGADTQYF. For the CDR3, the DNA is TGTGCCAGCGCTCCCGCGGGAGGAGGGGCAGATACGCAGTATTTT.

CDR3 in amino acids: CATSDRTYYEQYF. The CDR3, as DNA: TGTGCCACCTCGGACAGGACCTACTACGAGCAGTACTTC. The chain is built from TRBV19 and TRBJ2-7, with 7 bases fitting TRBD1. Germline V gene data show CDR1 as LNHDA and CDR2 as SQIVND (reference sequence). CDR3 size: 13 residues. Germline trimming cut 10 bases from V and 3 bases from J; bases unmatched to any gene: 9.

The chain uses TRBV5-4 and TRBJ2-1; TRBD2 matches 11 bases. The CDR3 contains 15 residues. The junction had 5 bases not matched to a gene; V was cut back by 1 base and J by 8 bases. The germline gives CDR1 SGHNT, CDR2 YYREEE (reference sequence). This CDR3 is CASSLTSGSVHEQFF. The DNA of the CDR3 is TGTGCCAGCAGCTTGACTAGCGGGAGTGTACATGAGCAGTTCTTC.

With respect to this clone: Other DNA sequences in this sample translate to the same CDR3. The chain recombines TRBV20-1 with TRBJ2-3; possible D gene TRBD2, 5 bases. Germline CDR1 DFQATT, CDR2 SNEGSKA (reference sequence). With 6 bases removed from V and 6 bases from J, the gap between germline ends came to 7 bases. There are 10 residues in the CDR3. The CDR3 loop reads CSATRDTQYF. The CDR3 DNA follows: TGCAGTGCAACTAGGGATACGCAGTATTTT.

CDR3 bases: TGTGCCAGCAGTTTAGCCGGTGAGCAGTTCTTC. This codes for CASSLAGEQFF. The chain employs TRBV28 and TRBJ2-1; D is ambiguous. The CDR3 totals 11 residues. Germline CDR1 and CDR2: MDHEN and SYDVKM. The V and J ends lost 2 bases and 9 bases respectively, with 5 bases between them.

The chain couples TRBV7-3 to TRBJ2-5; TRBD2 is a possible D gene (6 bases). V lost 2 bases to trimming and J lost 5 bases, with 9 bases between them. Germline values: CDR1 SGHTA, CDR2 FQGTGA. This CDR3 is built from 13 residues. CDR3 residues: CASSLGGLETQYF. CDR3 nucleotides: TGTGCCAGCAGCTTAGGAGGGTTGGAGACCCAGTACTTC.

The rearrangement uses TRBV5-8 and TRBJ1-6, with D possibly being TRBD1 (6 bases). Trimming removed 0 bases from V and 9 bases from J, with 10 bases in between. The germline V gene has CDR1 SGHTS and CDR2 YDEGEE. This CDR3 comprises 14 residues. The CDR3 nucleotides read TGTGCCAGCAGCTTGGATCAGGGGAGTTCACCCCTCCACTTT. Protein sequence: CASSLDQGSSPLHF.

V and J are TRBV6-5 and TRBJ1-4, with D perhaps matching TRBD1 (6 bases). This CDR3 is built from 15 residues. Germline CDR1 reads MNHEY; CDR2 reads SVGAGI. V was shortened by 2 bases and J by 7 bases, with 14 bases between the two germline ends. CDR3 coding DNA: TGTGCCAGCAGTTACCGGGGACACCTTGGTGAAAAACTGTTTTTT. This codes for CASSYRGHLGEKLFF.

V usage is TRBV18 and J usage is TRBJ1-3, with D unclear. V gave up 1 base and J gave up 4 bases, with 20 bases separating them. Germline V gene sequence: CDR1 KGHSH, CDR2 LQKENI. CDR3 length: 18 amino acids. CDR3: CASSPLSGPAGSGNTIYF. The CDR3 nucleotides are TGTGCCAGCTCACCACTCTCGGGCCCCGCGGGTTCGGGAAACACCATATATTTT.

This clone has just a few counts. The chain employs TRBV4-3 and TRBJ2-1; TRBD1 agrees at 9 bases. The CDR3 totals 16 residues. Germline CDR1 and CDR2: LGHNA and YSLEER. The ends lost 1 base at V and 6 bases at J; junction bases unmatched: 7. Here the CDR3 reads CASSQGGTGLTNEQFF. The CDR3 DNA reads TGCGCCAGCAGCCAAGGGGGGACAGGGCTAACCAATGAGCAGTTCTTC.

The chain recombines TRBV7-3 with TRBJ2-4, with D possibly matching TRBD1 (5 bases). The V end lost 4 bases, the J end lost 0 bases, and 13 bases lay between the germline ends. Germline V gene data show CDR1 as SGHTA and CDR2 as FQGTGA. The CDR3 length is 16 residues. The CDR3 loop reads CASSSSGSIAKNIQYF. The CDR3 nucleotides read TGTGCCAGCAGCTCCTCAGGGTCCATAGCCAAAAACATTCAGTACTTC.